The 16 T cell receptor beta chains presented below share a single source sample, sequenced in a study of shared clonotypes between healthy human individuals. Data came from immunoSEQ multiplex PCR; TCRdb stores just in-frame clones and leaves some out. Seen here are about 2.3 million clones, just under 95% observed once, and the top ten hold approximately 0.4%. What was sequenced was naive CD4+ T cells from PBMCs. As to subset: CD45RA+ positively selected. The source is a man aged 18 to 29 in good health. Some clones in this sample may be carry-over from other donors' samples.

V usage is TRBV6-1 and J usage is TRBJ1-1, with D unresolved. The CDR3 length is 17 residues. Germline CDR1 reads MNHNS; CDR2 reads SASEGT. V dropped 0 bases and J dropped 4 bases, with 18 bases sitting between them. CDR3 protein: CASSEARARTGATEAFF. For the CDR3, the DNA is TGTGCCAGCAGTGAAGCGAGGGCCCGAACGGGTGCCACTGAAGCTTTCTTT.

The chain combines TRBV7-9 with TRBJ1-4; tentatively, D is TRBD1 (5 bases). Germline lookup yields CDR1 SEHNR and CDR2 FQNEAQ (reference sequence). This CDR3 is 14 amino acids long. V lost 5 bases and J lost 8, with 15 bases in between. The CDR3 protein is CASSPRRGDEKLFF. In DNA form, the CDR3 reads TGTGCCAGCAGCCCCCGGAGGGGCGACGAAAAACTGTTTTTT.

The chain has TRBV7-9 and TRBJ2-2, with 11 bases identical to TRBD2. Losses at the gene ends were 4 bases for V and 4 bases for J; bases not matched to a gene: 11. The CDR3 runs to 18 residues. CDR1 and CDR2 (germline): SEHNR, FQNEAQ (reference sequence). CDR3 sequence: CASSWSIRLAGPTGELFF. The CDR3 DNA sequence: TGTGCCAGCAGCTGGTCGATTAGACTAGCGGGACCCACCGGGGAGCTGTTTTTT.

This sequence joins TRBV30 and TRBJ2-2; TRBD1 aligns across 9 bases. With 2 bases clipped from V and 5 bases from J, the junction kept 3 bases outside the gene matches. Germline V CDR1 and CDR2: GTSNPN, SVGIG (reference sequence). The CDR3 is 14 amino acids. CDR3 DNA: TGTGCCTGGAGTCGCGACAGGGGGACCGGGGAGCTGTTTTTT. Translating it yields CAWSRDRGTGELFF.

This clone occurred once. Germline is not matched at one junction end, which may reflect a read error. The CDR3 reads CASSQVGPPSGRLF. CDR3 DNA: TGCGCCAGCAGCCAAGTAGGTCCCCCTAGCGGGAGGCTTTTT. The rearrangement joins TRBV4-1 to TRBJ2-3; 11 bases fit TRBD2. Per the germline V gene, CDR1 is MGHRA and CDR2 is YSYEKL. This CDR3 has 14 residues.

The rearrangement joins TRBV19 to TRBJ1-1; the D gene is possibly TRBD1 (5 bases). The CDR3 covers 13 residues. V was trimmed by 3 bases and J by 11 bases, leaving 16 bases between them. Germline loops: CDR1 LNHDA, CDR2 SQIVND (reference sequence). CDR3 loop: CASSITGRRDAFF. The CDR3 DNA sequence: TGTGCCAGTAGTATCACGGGGCGCAGGGATGCTTTCTTT.

This clone was observed a handful of times. This chain uses TRBV28 with TRBJ1-1; D is perhaps TRBD1 (5 bases). Germline CDR1 MDHEN, CDR2 SYDVKM. Trimming removed 7 bases from V and 3 bases from J, with 12 bases in between. This CDR3 has 13 residues. The CDR3 DNA sequence: TGTGCCAGCAAAAGGACGGGGGACACTGAAGCTTTCTTT. Translation gives CASKRTGDTEAFF.

This clone has only one observation. The rearrangement joins TRBV19 to TRBJ2-7; D may be TRBD1 (5 bases). The V gene's germline CDR1 is LNHDA and CDR2 SQIVND (reference sequence). V shed 3 bases and J shed 0 bases, with 9 bases lying between them. The CDR3 length is 14 residues. CDR3 loop: CASSMDTSSYEQYF. CDR3 coding DNA: TGTGCCAGTAGTATGGACACCAGCTCCTACGAGCAGTACTTC.

The chain links TRBV7-3 to TRBJ2-3; D gene uncertain. The ends were cut back, 2 bases at V and 0 bases at J, with 12 bases in the middle. This CDR3 comprises 16 residues. Germline V gene data show CDR1 as SGHTA and CDR2 as FQGTGA. Here the CDR3 reads CASSLGVASSTDTQYF. CDR3 bases: TGTGCCAGCAGCTTAGGGGTGGCATCTAGCACAGATACGCAGTATTTT.

This clone was counted once. The chain has TRBV16 and TRBJ1-5, with unresolved D. The V end was cut by 0 bases, the J end by 5 bases, with 14 bases between. The CDR3 spans 16 residues. The germline gives CDR1 KGHSY, CDR2 FQNENV. This CDR3 is CASSQSANQADQPQHF. CDR3 nucleotide sequence: TGTGCCAGCAGCCAATCCGCGAATCAGGCGGATCAGCCCCAGCATTTT.

CDR3 protein: CASSLDPTGGGTDTQYF. The CDR3 bases are TGTGCCAGCAGCTTGGACCCGACCGGCGGTGGCACAGATACGCAGTATTTT. V gene TRBV5-8 combines with J gene TRBJ2-3, with D unclear. Trimming stripped 0 bases from V and 1 base from J, with 15 bases between. In germline, CDR1 is SGHTS, CDR2 YDEGEE. The CDR3 extends over 17 amino acids. Using reference TRBV5-8 and TRBJ2-3 for the parts outside the CDR3, the full variable domain is EAGVTQSPTHLIKTRGQQATLRCSPISGHTSVYWYQQALGLGLQFLLWYDEGEERNRGNFPPRFSGRQFPNYSSELNVNALELEDSALYLCASSLDPTGGGTDTQYFGPGTRLTVL.

This chain uses TRBV28 with TRBJ2-7, with D tentatively TRBD2 (5 bases). V was clipped by 4 bases and J by 3 bases, with 19 bases between them. CDR3 length equals 16 residues. Germline V CDR1 and CDR2: MDHEN, SYDVKM. The CDR3 is CASSSGSAHSFYEQYF. DNA of the CDR3: TGTGCCAGCAGTTCGGGTAGCGCTCACTCTTTCTACGAGCAGTACTTC.

The chain has TRBV7-2 and TRBJ1-3; D gene unclear. V was trimmed by 3 bases and J by 0 bases, leaving 9 bases between them. Germline CDR1 is SGHTA and CDR2 is FQGNSA. This CDR3 is built from 15 residues. Written as DNA, the CDR3 is TGTGCCAGCAGCTTGCGGCATCACTCTGGAAACACCATATATTTT. Its protein product is CASSLRHHSGNTIYF.

This rearrangement joins TRBV28 to TRBJ1-2, with a tentative D call TRBD1 (6 bases). The CDR3 has 15 residues. Germline CDR1 MDHEN, CDR2 SYDVKM. Trimming stripped 7 bases from V and 0 bases from J, with 15 bases between. As DNA, the CDR3 is TGTGCCAGCACCGTCTCAGGGACATCTAACTATGGCTACACCTTC. This translates into CASTVSGTSNYGYTF.

This clone was seen once. CDR3 DNA sequence: TGTGCCTGGGCCACCGGATCCTACAATGAGCAGTTCTTC. Its protein is CAWATGSYNEQFF. The chain has TRBV30 and TRBJ2-1; no definite D call. This CDR3 spans 13 amino acids. Germline V CDR1 and CDR2: GTSNPN, SVGIG (reference sequence). The ends were cut back, 5 bases at V and 1 base at J, with 9 bases in the middle.

The genes are TRBV5-6 and TRBJ2-7, with D possibly TRBD1 on 5 matching bases. The length of the CDR3 is 13 residues. Germline CDR1 and CDR2: SGHDT and YYEEEE. V was trimmed by 4 bases and J by 6 bases, leaving 14 bases between them. The CDR3 region has the DNA TGTGCCAGCAGCCCGAAGGGGTCTGCCGAGCAGTACTTC. The encoded protein is CASSPKGSAEQYF. The full variable domain, completed using reference TRBV5-6 and TRBJ2-7, is DAGVTQSPTHLIKTRGQQVTLRCSPKSGHDTVSWYQQALGQGPQFIFQYYEEEERQRGNFPDRFSGHQFPNYSSELNVNALLLGDSALYLCASSPKGSAEQYFGPGTRLTVT.